These 18 T cell receptor beta chains were all obtained from the same sample, sequenced in a study of technical replicates of blood from several donors. Clones were read by immunoSEQ multiplex PCR, and TCRdb kept only the in-frame ones, dropping some. Of under 90,000 clones listed, just under 95% are singletons. Material for sequencing was T cells isolated from PBMCs. Receptors originate from a human donor in good health.

The chain carries TRBV11-2 and TRBJ1-5, with D possibly being TRBD1 (5 bases). CDR1 and CDR2 from the germline V gene are SGHAT and FQNNGV. The V end lost 2 bases, the J end lost 6 bases, and 11 bases lay between the germline ends. The length of the CDR3 is 14 residues. The DNA of the CDR3 is TGTGCCAGCAGCTTATCCAGGGCGAGTCAGCCCCAGCATTTT. It yields the protein CASSLSRASQPQHF.

This clone has a single count. This chain joins TRBV2 and TRBJ2-5; D is uncertain. The CDR3 sequence is 14 residues long. Germline CDR1 reads SNHLY; CDR2 reads FYNNEI. V lost 3 bases and J lost 3, with 11 bases in between. The CDR3 here is CASSDYFVKETQYF. DNA for the CDR3: TGTGCCAGCAGTGACTACTTTGTAAAAGAGACCCAGTACTTC.

V usage is TRBV9 and J usage is TRBJ1-1; D ambiguous. V dropped 0 bases and J dropped 3 bases, with 9 bases sitting between them. The CDR3 is made up of 14 amino acids. Germline V CDR1 and CDR2: SGDLS, YYNGEE. The CDR3 nucleotides are TGTGCCAGCAGCGTAGAGGTCGAGGACACTGAAGCTTTCTTT. Amino acid sequence: CASSVEVEDTEAFF. Using reference TRBV9 and TRBJ1-1 for the parts outside the CDR3, the full variable domain is DSGVTQTPKHLITATGQRVTLRCSPRSGDLSVYWYQQSLDQGLQFLIQYYNGEERAKGNILERFSAQQFPDLHSELNLSSLELGDSALYFCASSVEVEDTEAFFGQGTRLTVV.

This chain joins TRBV7-3 and TRBJ1-2; D is undetermined. The CDR3 spans 11 residues. V shed 3 bases and J shed 10 bases, with 9 bases lying between them. Germline lookup yields CDR1 SGHTA and CDR2 FQGTGA. This CDR3 reads CASSFYEVYTF. For the CDR3, the DNA is TGTGCCAGCAGCTTTTATGAGGTCTACACCTTC.

The chain carries TRBV5-8 and TRBJ2-1, with TRBD1 matching 10 bases. The CDR3 spans 15 residues. CDR1 is SGHTS, CDR2 YDEGEE, per germline. J gave up 4 bases and V 0 bases, and 1 base lay outside the gene matches. CDR3: CASSLGQGAYNEQFF. CDR3 nucleotide sequence: TGTGCCAGCAGCTTGGGACAGGGGGCGTACAATGAGCAGTTCTTC.

V is TRBV14 and J is TRBJ1-6; D is perhaps TRBD1 (6 bases). Trimming removed 5 bases from V and 2 bases from J, with 10 bases in between. The CDR3 has 15 amino acids. Germline CDR1 reads SGHDN; CDR2 reads FVKESK. CDR3 protein: CASSLRQAYNSPLHF. Written as DNA, the CDR3 is TGTGCCAGCAGCTTACGACAGGCCTATAATTCACCCCTCCACTTT.

The J gene is TRBJ1-2, the V gene TRBV6-1; 7 nucleotides align to TRBD1. V lost 1 base and J lost 3; bases outside the gene matches: 17. Per the germline V gene, CDR1 is MNHNS and CDR2 is SASEGT. The CDR3 is made up of 19 amino acids. This CDR3 is CASSEGVGGTVPGDYGYTF. CDR3 DNA: TGTGCCAGCAGTGAAGGGGTAGGGGGGACAGTCCCCGGGGACTATGGCTACACCTTC.

The V call is TRBV7-9, the J call TRBJ2-3; 9 nucleotides align to TRBD1. CDR1 is SEHNR and CDR2 is FQNEAQ in the germline V gene (reference sequence). Unmatched junction bases numbered 12, after V lost 2 bases and J lost 6 bases. This CDR3 contains 17 residues. The CDR3 nucleotides are TGTGCCAGCAGCTTATATCTCGGGACAGGGAAGGGGGATACGCAGTATTTT. It is translated as CASSLYLGTGKGDTQYF.

The chain is built from TRBV5-1 and TRBJ1-6; tentative D call: TRBD1 (6 bases). Trimming pared 2 bases from V and 9 bases from J, leaving 18 bases between. CDR3 length: 16 amino acids. Germline assignment: CDR1 SGHRS and CDR2 YFSETQ. CDR3 bases: TGCGCCAGCAGCTTCGGAGACAGGCCTGAGGGTTCACCCCTCCACTTT. This encodes CASSFGDRPEGSPLHF.

V is TRBV7-9 and J is TRBJ2-3; 11 bases agree with TRBD2. The ends lost 4 bases at V and 0 bases at J; junction bases unmatched: 12. The germline V gene has CDR1 SEHNR and CDR2 FQNEAQ (reference sequence). This CDR3 is built from 19 residues. CDR3 coding DNA: TGTGCCAGCAGCTCCCGGACTAGCGGGCCCTACTTTAGCACAGATACGCAGTATTTT. The encoded protein is CASSSRTSGPYFSTDTQYF. Full variable domain (remainder filled in from reference TRBV7-9 and TRBJ2-3): DTGVSQNPRHKITKRGQNVTFRCDPISEHNRLYWYRQTLGQGPEFLTYFQNEAQLEKSRLLSDRFSAERPKGSFSTLEIQRTEQGDSAMYLCASSSRTSGPYFSTDTQYFGPGTRLTVL.

This clone was counted between two and nine times. The rearrangement joins TRBV4-1 to TRBJ1-1; D is undetermined. The CDR3 has 13 residues. V lost 8 bases to trimming and J lost 0 bases, with 10 bases between them. The germline V gene encodes CDR1 MGHRA and CDR2 YSYEKL. The CDR3 DNA is TGCGCCAGCTCCGTTACAGTGAACACTGAAGCTTTCTTT. The encoded protein is CASSVTVNTEAFF.

The chain couples TRBV2 to TRBJ2-7; 10 positions match TRBD2. The CDR3 consists of 17 residues. J lost 0 bases, V lost 3 bases, and 8 bases had no gene match. Germline V gene lookup returns CDR1 SNHLY and CDR2 FYNNEI. Here the CDR3 DNA reads TGTGCCAGCAGTGATTCGGTTAGCGGGAGGAGCTCCTACGAGCAGTACTTC. The encoded protein is CASSDSVSGRSSYEQYF.

The genes are TRBV4-1 and TRBJ1-3; 7 positions match TRBD1. From germline, CDR1 is MGHRA and CDR2 YSYEKL. The CDR3 spans 17 residues. V shed 4 bases and J 1 base; nucleotides not matched to a gene: 10. CDR3 in amino acids: CASSPPGTVKSGNTIYF. The CDR3 DNA reads as TGCGCCAGCAGCCCCCCCGGGACAGTAAAGTCTGGAAACACCATATATTTT.

The V and J genes are TRBV21-1 and TRBJ2-5; the DNA was not compared with TRBD2, the D call given in the table. TRBV21-1 is termed a pseudogene. This CDR3 spans 15 amino acids. The DNA of the CDR3 is TGTGCCAGCAGCAAAGAGGTAAAGGAGATGGAGACCCAGTACTTC. Translated, it gives CASSKEVKEMETQYF.

In this sample, this clone turned up once. V is TRBV2 and J is TRBJ2-7; the match to TRBD2 covers 7 bases. Germline-derived CDR1 and CDR2 are SNHLY and FYNNEI. The CDR3 covers 14 residues. The V segment lost 6 bases and the J segment 2 bases; nucleotides outside the gene matches: 7. CDR3 in DNA: TGTGCCAGCAGGACCCTAGCGGAACCCTACGAGCAGTACTTC. It translates to CASRTLAEPYEQYF.

The gene calls are TRBV30 and TRBJ1-2; TRBD1 aligns across 8 bases. V shed 2 bases, J shed 7 bases, and the junction held 15 bases outside the gene matches. This CDR3 comprises 16 residues. The germline V gene encodes CDR1 GTSNPN and CDR2 SVGIG (reference sequence). CDR3 nucleotide sequence: TGTGCCTGGAGTTTAATTCTCGACAGGGGCGTGGGTGGCTACACCTTC. Protein sequence: CAWSLILDRGVGGYTF.

This chain joins TRBV30 and TRBJ1-2; TRBD1 aligns across 7 bases. V lost 0 bases and J lost 3; bases outside the gene matches: 7. This CDR3 is 15 amino acids long. CDR1 and CDR2 (germline): GTSNPN, SVGIG (reference sequence). CDR3 DNA sequence: TGTGCCTGGAGTGTACTGGGACAGCCTGACTATGGCTACACCTTC. Translated, it gives CAWSVLGQPDYGYTF.

The rearrangement uses TRBV10-2 and TRBJ2-1; 8 bases match TRBD2. CDR1 is WSHSY and CDR2 is SAAADI in the germline V gene. The CDR3 sequence is 16 residues long. With V trimmed by 6 bases and J by 8 bases, 15 bases remained unmatched. CDR3 sequence: CASSGTGTRLGDEQFF. CDR3 coding DNA: TGCGCCAGCAGCGGGACCGGGACTAGACTGGGGGATGAGCAGTTCTTC.